This T cell receptor beta chain stems from a study of response to subunit inactivated influenza vaccine. Study results and caveats: Only a handful of new T cells, the authors suggested, are recruited with each seasonal influenza vaccination.

TCRdb independently ran MiXCR on the RT-PCR reads; one entry per CDR3 protein. The profile shows about half a million distinct CDR3 sequences, about a tenth of them singletons. This clonotype has a count of ten or more. Antigen unknown. V shed 2 bases, J shed 8 bases, and the junction held 3 bases outside the gene matches. This CDR3 spans 13 amino acids. Germline V gives CDR1 MNHEY, CDR2 SVGAGI. This clonotype was sampled from a man between 50 and 59 years old who received an inactivated influenza vaccine. This rearrangement joins TRBV6-5 to TRBJ1-5, with 7 bases lining up with TRBD1. Sequenced here: PBMCs from blood, sampled roughly 6 weeks after vaccination. The CDR3 reads CASSYRGLEPQHF. The CDR3 DNA reads TGTGCCAGCAGTTACAGGGGGCTGGAGCCCCAGCATTTT.